This T cell receptor (beta chain) derives from a study of PD-1 blockade in mismatch repair-deficient tumors. Study details: Patients had about 13 mismatch repair-deficient cancer types and were previously treated and progressing.

This clone was counted only a few times. Generated by immunoSEQ multiplex PCR, the TCRdb table keeps only in-frame clones and is missing some. The sample contains fewer than 100,000 clones, roughly 80% of which appear only once. The germline gives CDR1 SEHNR, CDR2 FQNEAQ (reference sequence). Trimming removed 4 bases from V and 8 bases from J, with 11 bases in between. The CDR3 has 12 amino acids. The genes are TRBV7-9 and TRBJ1-2; D gene unclear. The sequence was collected from an adult with mismatch repair-deficient cancer. Sample: peripheral blood, taken 12 weeks after starting pembrolizumab. The CDR3 spells CASSSGSRGYTF. In DNA, the CDR3 is TGTGCCAGCAGCTCTGGGAGCCGGGGCTACACCTTC.